These T cell receptor beta chains were read from a single sample in a study of CD8 T cells in ankylosing spondylitis. TCRdb called the 5' RACE reads again in MiXCR, with one record for every CDR3 protein. The sample consists of 350,000 to 450,000 distinct CDR3 sequences, approximately 22% of them appearing once. Sequenced input: blood, either unsorted or a sorted T cell fraction (not recorded which). The receptor source for this set is a male donor with ankylosing spondylitis or in good health (not recorded which). CDR3s include the opening cysteine and the closing phenylalanine or tryptophan. A D gene is named only where the DNA matches it firmly. Clone size is stated in some rows and not others, as once, few, many or a class when expanded.

few	TRBJ2-7	TRBV4-1	NA	TGCGCCAGCAGCCCTGGGGCAGGTCTCTCCTACGAGCAGTACTTC	CASSPGAGLSYEQYF
NA	TRBJ2-7	TRBV10-2	TRBD1	TGCGCCAGCACCCGGGACAGGGGTGAAGAGCAGTACTTC	CASTRDRGEEQYF
few	TRBJ2-5	TRBV9	TRBD2	TGTGCCAGCAGCGACCCGGGGGGGCAGTACTTC	CASSDPGGQYF
few	TRBJ1-1	TRBV11-2	TRBD1	TGTGCCAGCAGCCCATGGGGGACAGGGATCACTGAAGCTTTCTTT	CASSPWGTGITEAFF
NA	TRBJ2-1	TRBV3-1	TRBD1	TGTGCCAGCAGCCAGTTTACAGGGGAATACAATGAGCAGTTCTTC	CASSQFTGEYNEQFF
NA	TRBJ1-4	TRBV7-9	NA	TGTGCCAGCAGCCCAGAGTTTTATGAAAAACTGTTTTTT	CASSPEFYEKLFF
NA	TRBJ1-6	TRBV7-9	NA	TGTGCCAGCAGCGCACCTGGTGGACCGAGTTCACCCCTCCACTTT	CASSAPGGPSSPLHF
NA	TRBJ2-3	TRBV6-5	TRBD1	TGTGCCAGCAGTTACTCGAGGCAGGGGGCAGGCGATACGCAGTATTTT	CASSYSRQGAGDTQYF
NA	TRBJ2-7	TRBV30	NA	TGTGCCTGGATTAAGGAGGAGGACATGAGCTCCTACGAGCAGTACTTC	CAWIKEEDMSSYEQYF
few	TRBJ1-6	TRBV29-1	NA	TGCAGCGTTGAAGATGGGGGGGGCTCCTCACCCCTCCACTTT	CSVEDGGGSSPLHF
few	TRBJ2-3	TRBV28	TRBD2	TGTGCCAGCAGTTTTAGCGGGGGGGGCCTGAATACGCAGTATTTT	CASSFSGGGLNTQYF
NA	TRBJ2-1	TRBV12-3/TRBV12-4	TRBD1	TGTGCCAGCAGTTGGACAGGGGTTGGGAATGAGCAGTTCTTC	CASSWTGVGNEQFF
NA	TRBJ2-2	TRBV5-5	TRBD2	TGTGCCAGCAGCCTCCTGGGACTAGCGATGTCCGGGGAGCTGTTTTTT	CASSLLGLAMSGELFF
NA	TRBJ2-1	TRBV5-8	NA	TGTGCCAGCAGCTTAGGTTCCTCCGCGGTGTACAATGAGCAGTTCTTC	CASSLGSSAVYNEQFF
few	TRBJ1-2	TRBV20-1	NA	TGCAGTGCTAGTCCCCTTAACTATGGCTACACCTTC	CSASPLNYGYTF
NA	TRBJ2-6	TRBV7-2	NA	TGTGCCAGCAGCTCCCCCGTCCTGACTTTC	CASSSPVLTF
NA	TRBJ1-2	TRBV21-1	NA	TGTGCCAGCAGGGCAGACGCTGGCTACACCTTC	CASRADAGYTF
NA	TRBJ1-5	TRBV11-2	NA	TGTGCCAGCAGCTATGGGGACGGCAATCAGCCCCAGCATTTT	CASSYGDGNQPQHF
few	TRBJ2-5	TRBV5-6	TRBD2	TGTGCCAGCAGCCTAGCGGGAGAGCAAGAGACCCAGTACTTC	CASSLAGEQETQYF
NA	TRBJ2-3	TRBV3-1	TRBD2	TGTGCCAGCAGCCCCGGGACTAGACGAGATACGCAGTATTTT	CASSPGTRRDTQYF
NA	TRBJ2-7	TRBV7-9	NA	TGTGCCAGCAGCTTTTACCCGCCCTCCTACGAGCAGTACTTC	CASSFYPPSYEQYF
many	TRBJ2-7	TRBV5-1	TRBD1	TGTGCCAGCAGCCGCGACAGGGACTCCTACGAGCAGTACTTC	CASSRDRDSYEQYF
NA	TRBJ2-1	TRBV11-1	NA	TGTGCCAGCAGGTCTTTCGTCGGTCAGATGCACTACAATGAGCAGTTCTTC	CASRSFVGQMHYNEQFF
NA	TRBJ2-2	TRBV6-1	TRBD2	TGTGCCAGCACTCTAGCGGGGGGGCACACCGGGGAGCTGTTTTTT	CASTLAGGHTGELFF
NA	TRBJ2-1	TRBV5-6	NA	TGTGCCAGCAGCTCTTCGGGCTCCTACAATCAGCAGTTCTTC	CASSSSGSYNQQFF
few	TRBJ2-1	TRBV9	TRBD2	TGTGCCAGCAGTCCCGGGACTAGCGGCCTTCGCAATGAGCAGTTCTTC	CASSPGTSGLRNEQFF
many	TRBJ2-2	TRBV29-1	NA	TGCAGCGTTGAGGGCCAGGACACCGGGGAGCTGTTTTTT	CSVEGQDTGELFF
NA	TRBJ1-1	TRBV20-1	NA	TGCAGTGCTATTTATACAGGTTACACTGAAGCTTTCTTT	CSAIYTGYTEAFF
NA	TRBJ2-1	TRBV20-1	TRBD2	TGCAGTGCTCGTAGCGGGGGGGCCTCCTACAATGAGCAGTTCTTC	CSARSGGASYNEQFF
NA	TRBJ2-3	TRBV15	TRBD2	TGTGCCACCATCCTAATAGCGGGGGGGAGCACAGATACGCAGTATTTT	CATILIAGGSTDTQYF
NA	TRBJ2-1	TRBV6-5	NA	TGTGCCAGCAGTTACTCGAACAGAAATGAGCAGTTCTTC	CASSYSNRNEQFF
few	TRBJ2-3	TRBV10-2	TRBD2	TGCGCCAGCAGTGAGTGGGGTAGCGGGGGGGCTGTCGGAGATACGCAGTATTTT	CASSEWGSGGAVGDTQYF
few	TRBJ2-7	TRBV20-1	NA	TGCAGTGCTAGTGCCCGGGACTCACTTTCCTACGAGCAGTACTTC	CSASARDSLSYEQYF
few	TRBJ2-7	TRBV5-1	TRBD1	TGCGCCAGCAGCTTGGAACAGGGGACCTACGAGCAGTACTTC	CASSLEQGTYEQYF
NA	TRBJ2-7	TRBV7-8	TRBD2	TGTGCCAGCAGCTCAACAACTAGCGGGGGGGAGCAGTACTTC	CASSSTTSGGEQYF
few	TRBJ2-5	TRBV30	TRBD1	TGTGCCTGGACCTCCGGGACAGGAGGTACCGGGGAGACCCAGTACTTC	CAWTSGTGGTGETQYF
few	TRBJ2-7	TRBV28	TRBD1	TGTGCCAACGCCGGGACAGGTACCTACGAGCAGTACTTC	CANAGTGTYEQYF
NA	TRBJ2-1	TRBV7-6	NA	TGTGCCAGCAGCTTAGCCCAAGGGGCCTACAATGAGCAGTTCTTC	CASSLAQGAYNEQFF